Below are 31 T cell receptor beta chains sequenced from a single sample in a study of beta chain features in type 1 diabetes. What these receptors recognize is not known. Broader study findings: There was a moderate but significant shortening of TCRB CDR3s in all four CD4+ subsets of Type 1 diabetes patients.

Every bit of the isolated RNA underwent reverse transcription, so sequencing read expressed TCRB transcripts. Some clones are missing from TCRdb's copy, which holds only in-frame ones; the method was immunoSEQ multiplex PCR. The sample has approximately 170,000 clones, approximately 8.1% seen once; the top ten hold roughly 0.5%. The sequencing input was central memory CD4+ T cells from blood. The source is a man between 18 and 29 years old with type 1 diabetes.

In DNA form, the CDR3 reads TGTGCCAGCAGCCTAAGCGGGGGGCCCTCCTACGAGCAGTACTTC. Encoded protein: CASSLSGGPSYEQYF. This chain joins TRBV5-5 and TRBJ2-7, with 9 bases identical to TRBD2. Trimming removed 4 bases from V and 0 bases from J; junction bases left unmatched: 5. Germline V gene data show CDR1 as SGHKS and CDR2 as YYEKEE (reference sequence). The CDR3 contains 15 residues.

The chain uses TRBV30 and TRBJ1-5; 7 bases match TRBD1. Germline V gives CDR1 GTSNPN, CDR2 SVGIG (reference sequence). The V and J ends lost 2 bases and 2 bases, in that order; junction bases with no gene match: 3. The CDR3 has 14 residues. The CDR3, as DNA: TGTGCCTGGAGTTTCGGGACAGGCAATCAGCCCCAGCATTTT. Amino acids: CAWSFGTGNQPQHF.

This clone came up a few times. The J gene is TRBJ2-3, the V gene TRBV7-9, with TRBD2 as a possible D gene (5 bases). The germline CDR1 and CDR2 sequences are SEHNR and FQNEAQ (reference sequence). This CDR3 contains 14 residues. V was pared by 4 bases and J by 0 bases, with 8 bases between. CDR3 coding DNA: TGTGCCAGCAGCTCCCGACTAAGCACAGATACGCAGTATTTT. This sequence encodes CASSSRLSTDTQYF.

This clone was detected only a few times. The chain recombines TRBV18 with TRBJ1-4; 7 bases agree with TRBD1. Per germline, CDR1 KGHSH and CDR2 LQKENI. This CDR3 spans 14 amino acids. With V trimmed by 2 bases and J by 8 bases, 5 bases remained unmatched. CDR3 nucleotide sequence: TGTGCCAGCTCACCAAACAGGGGCAGAGAAAAACTGTTTTTT. Residues: CASSPNRGREKLFF.

The chain links TRBV7-9 to TRBJ2-3; TRBD2 agrees at 8 bases. The CDR3 is 14 residues long. The germline V gene encodes CDR1 SEHNR and CDR2 FQNEAQ (reference sequence). The junction had 2 bases not matched to a gene; V was cut back by 5 bases and J by 1 base. CDR3 DNA sequence: TGTGCCAGCAGCGCGCGGGGGGGCACAGATACGCAGTATTTT. Protein product: CASSARGGTDTQYF.

This chain links TRBV27 with TRBJ2-5, with TRBD1 matching over 12 bases. This CDR3 contains 15 residues. Germline assignment: CDR1 MNHEY and CDR2 SMNVEV (reference sequence). V lost 5 bases, J lost 5 bases, and 6 bases stayed unmatched. The CDR3, as DNA: TGTGCCAGCAGTACCGGGACAGGGGGCGCGGAGACCCAGTACTTC. This codes for CASSTGTGGAETQYF.

The chain uses TRBV9 and TRBJ2-2; 7 nucleotides match TRBD2. The ends lost 0 bases at V and 4 bases at J; junction bases unmatched: 3. CDR3 length equals 15 residues. CDR1 and CDR2 (germline): SGDLS, YYNGEE. The CDR3 loop is CASSVGGRGTGELFF. CDR3 DNA sequence: TGTGCCAGCAGCGTAGGGGGGAGGGGCACCGGGGAGCTGTTTTTT.

In this sample, this clone turned up a few times. The chain links TRBV6-6 to TRBJ2-3; the D gene is possibly TRBD2 (5 bases). Germline CDR1 MNHNY, CDR2 SVGAGI (reference sequence). Between the trimmed V and J ends, which lost 11 bases and 2 bases, there was a span of 14 bases. The length of the CDR3 is 13 residues. This CDR3 reads CAATGDNTDTQYF. Written as DNA, the CDR3 is TGTGCCGCTACCGGGGATAACACAGATACGCAGTATTTT.

CDR3 sequence: CASSERTGEYRETQYF. In DNA form, the CDR3 reads TGTGCCAGCAGCGAAAGGACAGGGGAATACCGGGAGACCCAGTACTTC. V gene TRBV14 combines with J gene TRBJ2-5, with 9 bases identical to TRBD1. V shed 5 bases and J 5 bases; nucleotides not matched to a gene: 12. The CDR3 has 16 residues. Germline V CDR1 and CDR2: SGHDN, FVKESK.

The chain has TRBV11-2 and TRBJ2-3; D unclear. The CDR3 spans 15 residues. Germline V gene data show CDR1 as SGHAT and CDR2 as FQNNGV. The V and J ends lost 4 bases and 1 base respectively, with 12 bases between them. As DNA, the CDR3 is TGTGCCAGCAGCTCCCGGGTGGCAGGCACAGATACGCAGTATTTT. Protein sequence: CASSSRVAGTDTQYF.

This clone has more than one count but fewer than ten. The chain joins TRBV9 to TRBJ2-1; 7 positions match TRBD2. Trimming took 4 bases from V and 3 from J; bases not matched to a gene: 4. The V gene's germline CDR1 is SGDLS and CDR2 YYNGEE. The CDR3 is 14 amino acids. In DNA form, the CDR3 reads TGTGCCAGCAGCCCGGGACTACACTACAATGAGCAGTTCTTC. Its protein product is CASSPGLHYNEQFF.

The chain joins TRBV6-5 to TRBJ2-1; 10 bases agree with TRBD2. The CDR3 spans 15 residues. The trim removed 4 bases at V and 8 bases at J, leaving 8 bases unmatched. In germline, CDR1 is MNHEY, CDR2 SVGAGI. CDR3 sequence (DNA): TGTGCCAGCAGTTCAACTAGCGGGATTAGCGATGAGCAGTTCTTC. It codes for CASSSTSGISDEQFF.

A few counts support this clone. The rearrangement uses TRBV11-3 and TRBJ2-7, with TRBD2 matching over 9 bases. V was pared by 7 bases and J by 2 bases, with 12 bases of the junction left unmatched. CDR3 length equals 16 residues. Germline V gives CDR1 SGHNT, CDR2 YENEEA. The CDR3 DNA reads TGTGCCAGCACAACCCTGGCGGTAGCGGGAGCCTACGAGCAGTACTTC. This codes for CASTTLAVAGAYEQYF.

This clone has ten or more counts. The same CDR3 is also encoded by other DNA sequences in this sample. This rearrangement joins TRBV29-1 to TRBJ1-1; 8 positions match TRBD1. The V gene end was trimmed by 3 bases and the J gene end by 4 bases; junction bases not matched to a gene: 4. This CDR3 region has 13 residues. Germline CDR1 reads SQVTM; CDR2 reads ANQGSEA. In DNA form, the CDR3 reads TGCAGCGTTGATACAGGGGGAGCCACTGAAGCTTTCTTT. It encodes CSVDTGGATEAFF.

This clone appeared a few times. This chain connects TRBV11-3 to TRBJ2-7, with a tentative D call TRBD1 (5 bases). Germline V gene data show CDR1 as SGHNT and CDR2 as YENEEA. V was shortened by 1 base and J by 3 bases, with 10 bases between the two germline ends. The CDR3 is 14 residues long. The CDR3 sequence is CASSLAGFGYEQYF. The CDR3 DNA follows: TGTGCCAGCAGCTTAGCAGGGTTCGGCTACGAGCAGTACTTC.

The chain combines TRBV28 with TRBJ1-2; no reliable D call. Germline assignment: CDR1 MDHEN and CDR2 SYDVKM. The length of the CDR3 is 12 residues. Trimming shortened V by 5 bases and J by 7 bases, and 11 bases separated the two germline ends. The CDR3 loop is CASSPGWIGYTF. CDR3 sequence (DNA): TGTGCCAGCAGTCCGGGGTGGATTGGCTACACCTTC.

The chain couples TRBV2 to TRBJ1-4; D is ambiguous. The V end was cut by 4 bases, the J end by 8 bases, with 5 bases between. The CDR3 is made up of 11 amino acids. The germline V gene encodes CDR1 SNHLY and CDR2 FYNNEI. The CDR3 coding sequence is TGTGCCAGCAGTGTGGAGGAAAAACTGTTTTTT. Protein sequence: CASSVEEKLFF. The full variable domain, with the rest looked up from reference TRBV2 and TRBJ1-4, is EPEVTQTPSHQVTQMGQEVILRCVPISNHLYFYWYRQILGQKVEFLVSFYNNEISEKSEIFDDQFSVERPDGSNFTLKIRSTKLEDSAMYFCASSVEEKLFFGSGTQLSVL.

This clone occurred a few times. CDR3: CASRPTSGSNTDTQYF. The CDR3 region has the DNA TGTGCCAGCAGGCCCACTAGCGGGAGTAACACAGATACGCAGTATTTT. This chain connects TRBV13 to TRBJ2-3, with 11 bases that match TRBD2. Germline V gene lookup returns CDR1 PRHDT and CDR2 FYEKMQ (reference sequence). This CDR3 comprises 16 residues. After removal of 6 bases from V and 2 bases from J, the junction contained 7 bases not matched to a gene.

The chain carries TRBV27 and TRBJ1-5, with TRBD1 identical over 9 bases. The length of the CDR3 is 12 residues. Unmatched junction bases numbered 2, after V lost 7 bases and J lost 7 bases. Germline CDR1 reads MNHEY; CDR2 reads SMNVEV (reference sequence). This CDR3 is CASKTGGQPQHF. The CDR3 nucleotides are TGTGCCAGCAAGACAGGGGGGCAGCCCCAGCATTTT.

The chain employs TRBV7-2 and TRBJ2-5, with D perhaps TRBD1 (8 bases). Trimming stripped 5 bases from V and 4 bases from J, with 14 bases between. CDR3 length equals 14 residues. Germline CDR1 is SGHTA and CDR2 is FQGNSA. Here the CDR3 reads CASSPQGGPETQYF. In DNA form, the CDR3 reads TGTGCCAGCAGCCCACAGGGGGGGCCAGAGACCCAGTACTTC.

The chain combines TRBV6-6 with TRBJ1-2, with D perhaps TRBD1 (5 bases). This CDR3 region has 13 residues. CDR1 and CDR2 (germline): MNHNY, SVGAGI (reference sequence). Trimming pared 5 bases from V and 7 bases from J, leaving 14 bases between. CDR3 coding DNA: TGTGCCAGCAGTCCCCAGGGCCTGGGTGGCTACACCTTC. Translating it yields CASSPQGLGGYTF.

The chain couples TRBV7-9 to TRBJ2-1, with D perhaps matching TRBD1 (6 bases). Looked up from germline, CDR1 is SEHNR and CDR2 is FQNEAQ (reference sequence). Trimming stripped 5 bases from V and 4 bases from J, with 12 bases between. The CDR3 length is 14 residues. As DNA, the CDR3 is TGTGCCAGCAGCAGGGGTACAGGGTACAATGAGCAGTTCTTC. Translating gives CASSRGTGYNEQFF.

The sample holds a few counts of this clone. The genes are TRBV9 and TRBJ2-1; no definite D call. The CDR3 covers 12 residues. Germline V gene sequence: CDR1 SGDLS, CDR2 YYNGEE. V was pared by 4 bases and J by 8 bases, with 10 bases between. DNA for the CDR3: TGTGCCAGCAGCCCCCGTCTCGATGAGCAGTTCTTC. Translated: CASSPRLDEQFF.

CDR3 in DNA: TGCACCAGCAGCCAAGCTCCTAGCGGGAGATGTCTCTCCTACTACAATGAGCAGTTCTTC. This sequence encodes CTSSQAPSGRCLSYYNEQFF. The chain employs TRBV1 and TRBJ2-1; the table assigns TRBD2, which was not confirmed against the DNA. TRBV1 has pseudogene status. The CDR3 sequence is 20 residues long.

Concerning this clone itself: Different DNA sequences within this sample yield the same CDR3. V is TRBV6-5 and J is TRBJ1-5; 7 bases match TRBD1. Looked up from germline, CDR1 is MNHEY and CDR2 is SVGAGI. This CDR3 is 15 amino acids long. V lost 0 bases, J lost 3 bases, and 2 bases stayed unmatched. CDR3 DNA sequence: TGTGCCAGCAGTTACTCAGGGGGCGACAATCAGCCCCAGCATTTT. It encodes CASSYSGGDNQPQHF.

This clone came up a few times. The V and J genes are TRBV5-1 and TRBJ2-1; 14 bases match TRBD2. J gave up 9 bases and V 5 bases, and 10 bases lay outside the gene matches. Per the germline V gene, CDR1 is SGHRS and CDR2 is YFSETQ. The CDR3 spans 16 residues. The CDR3 is CASSTGTSGGSSEQFF. The CDR3 coding sequence is TGCGCCAGCAGTACCGGGACTAGCGGGGGATCCAGTGAGCAGTTCTTC.

The sample holds a few counts of this clone. The genes are TRBV2 and TRBJ1-4; D call uncertain. The CDR3 is made up of 13 amino acids. V was clipped by 8 bases and J by 3 bases, with 10 bases between them. CDR1 is SNHLY, CDR2 FYNNEI, per germline. The CDR3 here is CASGLLPNEKLFF. The DNA for the CDR3 is TGTGCCAGCGGTCTACTCCCTAATGAAAAACTGTTTTTT.

This chain joins TRBV29-1 and TRBJ1-2; 7 nucleotides agree with TRBD1. There are 11 residues in the CDR3. Germline loops: CDR1 SQVTM, CDR2 ANQGSEA. V shed 4 bases and J 9 bases; nucleotides not matched to a gene: 5. In DNA, the CDR3 is TGCAGCGTTGCCGACAGGGAGAGCTACACCTTC. This translates into CSVADRESYTF.

The chain links TRBV6-5 to TRBJ2-1; 10 nucleotides align to TRBD2. The germline V gene has CDR1 MNHEY and CDR2 SVGAGI. J lost 7 bases, V lost 11 bases, and 11 bases had no gene match. The CDR3 has 14 residues. CDR3 sequence: CAGKSGGERNEQFF. The CDR3 DNA reads TGTGCCGGAAAGAGCGGGGGGGAGCGGAATGAGCAGTTCTTC.

The V gene is TRBV5-1, the J gene TRBJ2-1, with TRBD2 identical over 8 bases. V shed 4 bases and J 0 bases; nucleotides not matched to a gene: 6. Looked up from germline, CDR1 is SGHRS and CDR2 is YFSETQ. The CDR3 runs to 16 residues. The CDR3 reads CASSRSGGNSYNEQFF. CDR3 nucleotides: TGCGCCAGCAGCCGAAGCGGGGGAAACTCCTACAATGAGCAGTTCTTC.

There are a few counts of this clone. V usage is TRBV2 and J usage is TRBJ2-7; 7 positions match TRBD2. The V gene's germline CDR1 is SNHLY and CDR2 FYNNEI. The trim removed 1 base at V and 3 bases at J, leaving 12 bases unmatched. CDR3 length equals 17 residues. CDR3 sequence (DNA): TGTGCCAGCAGTGAAGGAAATTGGGCTAGCGGTTACTACGAGCAGTACTTC. Amino acid sequence: CASSEGNWASGYYEQYF. The full variable domain, in which reference TRBV2 and TRBJ2-7 provide the parts outside the CDR3, is EPEVTQTPSHQVTQMGQEVILRCVPISNHLYFYWYRQILGQKVEFLVSFYNNEISEKSEIFDDQFSVERPDGSNFTLKIRSTKLEDSAMYFCASSEGNWASGYYEQYFGPGTRLTVT.